The 25 T cell receptor beta chains below all came from one sample that was sequenced in a study of T cell responses to AZD1222 COVID-19 vaccine. This table comes from immunoSEQ multiplex PCR, and its TCRdb copy is limited to in-frame clones, with some not included. Here the sample spans roughly 120,000 clones, 75% to 90% being singletons. Sequenced here: peripheral blood, sampled 28 days after the second AZD1222 dose. These receptors were obtained from an adult who received the AZD1222 COVID-19 vaccine.

The gene calls are TRBV12-3 or TRBV12-4 and TRBJ1-2; no clear D. V lost 1 base and J 8 bases, leaving 8 bases between the germline ends. CDR3 length equals 12 residues. This CDR3 is CASSLGVGGYTF. In DNA form, the CDR3 reads TGTGCCAGCAGTTTAGGCGTGGGAGGCTACACCTTC.

The J gene is TRBJ1-5, the V gene TRBV28; no definite D call. The CDR3 loop spans 14 amino acids. Germline lookup yields CDR1 MDHEN and CDR2 SYDVKM. The V and J ends lost 8 bases and 0 bases respectively, with 11 bases between them. The CDR3 DNA reads as TGTGCCAGCGGGCCGCCGTATAGCAATCAGCCCCAGCATTTT. Translating it yields CASGPPYSNQPQHF.

This clone was observed at least ten times. The gene calls are TRBV19 and TRBJ1-5, with 10 nucleotides matching TRBD1. Germline CDR1 LNHDA, CDR2 SQIVND (reference sequence). The CDR3 is made up of 15 amino acids. V trimming: 5 bases; J trimming: 2 bases; junction bases outside the gene matches: 3. The CDR3 DNA is TGTGCCAGTAGTGTGGACAGGGGGGGCAATCAGCCCCAGCATTTT. It translates to CASSVDRGGNQPQHF.

The rearrangement joins TRBV30 to TRBJ2-7; D is uncertain. V dropped 2 bases and J dropped 7 bases, with 18 bases sitting between them. Germline values: CDR1 GTSNPN, CDR2 SVGIG (reference sequence). This CDR3 spans 14 amino acids. The CDR3 DNA reads as TGTGCCTGGAGTTTATCCGGGCTGCCCCTTGAGCAGTACTTC. This gives the protein CAWSLSGLPLEQYF.

This rearrangement joins TRBV18 to TRBJ1-2, with 7 bases aligning to TRBD1. The CDR3 contains 13 residues. With V trimmed by 6 bases and J by 8 bases, 9 bases remained unmatched. Germline CDR1 reads KGHSH; CDR2 reads LQKENI. CDR3 in DNA: TGTGCCAGCTCCCCGACAGGGTCGGAGGGCTACACCTTC. The encoded protein is CASSPTGSEGYTF.

J is TRBJ2-2 and V is TRBV7-9, with 12 positions matching TRBD1. The CDR3 contains 16 residues. Looked up from germline, CDR1 is SEHNR and CDR2 is FQNEAQ (reference sequence). V shed 7 bases, J shed 5 bases, and the junction held 8 bases outside the gene matches. This chain's CDR3 is CASTLGTGGATGELFF. DNA of the CDR3: TGTGCCAGCACCCTAGGGACAGGGGGCGCGACCGGGGAGCTGTTTTTT.

The chain recombines TRBV6-5 with TRBJ2-1; D unresolved. Germline CDR1 is MNHEY and CDR2 is SVGAGI. V gave up 2 bases and J gave up 6 bases, with 8 bases separating them. This CDR3 is built from 13 residues. In nucleotides, the CDR3 is TGTGCCAGCAGTTACGGTGCGGTCAATGAGCAGTTCTTC. Protein: CASSYGAVNEQFF.

This chain uses TRBV7-2 with TRBJ2-5; 8 bases align to TRBD1. The CDR3 runs 16 residues. CDR1 and CDR2 from the germline V gene are SGHTA and FQGNSA. V lost 5 bases, J lost 2 bases, and 10 bases stayed unmatched. CDR3 sequence: CASSHITGGIQETQYF. The CDR3 DNA reads as TGTGCCAGCAGCCACATAACAGGGGGTATACAAGAGACCCAGTACTTC.

The chain employs TRBV28 and TRBJ1-5; no clear D gene. V dropped 6 bases and J dropped 1 base, with 4 bases sitting between them. The CDR3 is 12 amino acids. Germline CDR1 and CDR2: MDHEN and SYDVKM. The CDR3 DNA reads TGTGCCAGCAGGATAAGCAATCAGCCCCAGCATTTT. As protein: CASRISNQPQHF.

The chain uses TRBV19 and TRBJ1-1; 8 bases are a match to TRBD1. In germline, CDR1 is LNHDA, CDR2 SQIVND (reference sequence). V shed 6 bases and J 1 base; nucleotides not matched to a gene: 10. CDR3 length: 16 residues. For the CDR3, the DNA is TGTGCCAGTAGGACACCGCAGGGGGCATGGAACACTGAAGCTTTCTTT. It yields the protein CASRTPQGAWNTEAFF.

V gene TRBV6-5 combines with J gene TRBJ1-5, with a possible D match to TRBD1 (5 bases). This CDR3 region has 15 residues. Germline V lookup: CDR1 MNHEY, CDR2 SVGAGI. V was cut by 6 bases and J by 0 bases, with 12 bases left in between. CDR3 in amino acids: CASRGRGASNQPQHF. DNA for the CDR3: TGTGCCAGCAGGGGGCGAGGGGCTAGCAATCAGCCCCAGCATTTT.

This clone was detected once. The V gene is TRBV28, the J gene TRBJ2-3, with a tentative D call TRBD1 (7 bases). V lost 9 bases and J 2 bases, leaving 12 bases between the germline ends. Looked up from germline, CDR1 is MDHEN and CDR2 is SYDVKM. The CDR3 contains 13 residues. The CDR3 nucleotides are TGTGCCAGTGGGGGGACAGCCACAGATACGCAGTATTTT. This sequence encodes CASGGTATDTQYF.

This clone came up once. The chain uses TRBV7-9 and TRBJ1-1; 10 nucleotides align to TRBD1. This CDR3 spans 19 amino acids. Germline values: CDR1 SEHNR, CDR2 FQNEAQ (reference sequence). The ends lost 4 bases at V and 3 bases at J; junction bases unmatched: 17. CDR3 residues: CASSYPTGGAPFSDTEAFF. The CDR3 DNA reads TGTGCCAGCAGCTACCCGACAGGGGGCGCCCCGTTTTCGGACACTGAAGCTTTCTTT. The full variable domain, its missing parts supplied by reference TRBV7-9 and TRBJ1-1, is DTGVSQNPRHKITKRGQNVTFRCDPISEHNRLYWYRQTLGQGPEFLTYFQNEAQLEKSRLLSDRFSAERPKGSFSTLEIQRTEQGDSAMYLCASSYPTGGAPFSDTEAFFGQGTRLTVV.

The V and J genes are TRBV6-5 and TRBJ1-2; TRBD1 aligns across 12 bases. This CDR3 has 13 amino acids. Germline values: CDR1 MNHEY, CDR2 SVGAGI. Trimming removed 7 bases from V and 7 bases from J; junction bases left unmatched: 4. CDR3 coding DNA: TGTGCCAGCACCGGGACAGGGGGCCTTGGCTACACCTTC. It specifies CASTGTGGLGYTF.

The sample holds one count of this clone. V usage is TRBV18 and J usage is TRBJ1-5; the D is unclear. The V end was cut by 2 bases, the J end by 4 bases, with 6 bases between. Looked up from germline, CDR1 is KGHSH and CDR2 is LQKENI. The CDR3 sequence is 13 residues long. CDR3 in amino acids: CASSPMGNQPQHF. CDR3 coding DNA: TGTGCCAGCTCACCAATGGGAAATCAGCCCCAGCATTTT.

The rearrangement joins TRBV5-4 to TRBJ1-2; D ambiguous. The CDR3 is made up of 13 amino acids. The V and J ends lost 5 bases and 0 bases respectively, with 8 bases between them. The V gene's germline CDR1 is SGHNT and CDR2 YYREEE (reference sequence). CDR3 protein: CASRWAANYGYTF. Here the CDR3 DNA reads TGTGCCAGCAGGTGGGCGGCTAACTATGGCTACACCTTC.

This chain links TRBV30 with TRBJ1-3, with D uncertain. Deletions cut 2 bases from V and 4 bases from J, with 9 bases between. This CDR3 is 13 amino acids long. Germline V gene sequence: CDR1 GTSNPN, CDR2 SVGIG (reference sequence). In nucleotides, the CDR3 is TGTGCCTGGAGTTTGGGGTGGGGAAACACCATATATTTT. It translates to CAWSLGWGNTIYF.

This clone was counted a few times. The chain's CDR3 is CASISTNNQPQHF. CDR3 in DNA: TGTGCCAGCATTTCAACTAACAATCAGCCCCAGCATTTT. The V and J genes are TRBV6-5 and TRBJ1-5; no reliable D call. V shed 7 bases and J shed 3 bases, with 10 bases lying between them. Per the germline V gene, CDR1 is MNHEY and CDR2 is SVGAGI. This CDR3 comprises 13 residues.

The chain recombines TRBV28 with TRBJ2-2; D call uncertain. The CDR3 contains 14 residues. In germline, CDR1 is MDHEN, CDR2 SYDVKM. V lost 1 base to trimming and J lost 4 bases, with 7 bases between them. CDR3 bases: TGTGCCAGCAGTTTATATCGGTTCACCGGGGAGCTGTTTTTT. It codes for CASSLYRFTGELFF.

The chain has TRBV3-1 (or the pseudogene TRBV3-2) and TRBJ2-1; 7 nucleotides agree with TRBD2. The length of the CDR3 is 17 residues. With V trimmed by 4 bases and J by 3 bases, 12 bases remained unmatched. Germline CDR1 LGHDT, CDR2 YNNKEL (reference sequence). The CDR3 coding sequence is TGTGCCAGCAGCCCAGAAGGAGCGGGAAACGGCTACAATGAGCAGTTCTTC. Amino acids: CASSPEGAGNGYNEQFF.

This clone was picked up one time. This chain links TRBV18 with TRBJ2-5; D gene uncertain. Trimming cost V 3 bases and J 3 bases, with 8 bases left between them. This CDR3 has 13 amino acids. Germline CDR1 reads KGHSH; CDR2 reads LQKENI. This chain's CDR3 is CASSPFKEETQYF. The CDR3 region has the DNA TGTGCCAGCTCACCCTTTAAGGAAGAGACCCAGTACTTC.

The chain recombines TRBV11-1 with TRBJ2-1; D ambiguous. From germline, CDR1 is SGHAT and CDR2 FQDESV (reference sequence). V shed 6 bases and J shed 8 bases, with 14 bases lying between them. The CDR3 is made up of 13 amino acids. The CDR3 nucleotides read TGTGCCAGCAGACGACGGTTGTTGGATGAGCAGTTCTTC. Protein sequence: CASRRRLLDEQFF.

V and J are TRBV14 and TRBJ2-4; 13 bases agree with TRBD2. V trimming: 2 bases; J trimming: 2 bases; junction bases outside the gene matches: 6. CDR3 length equals 18 residues. Germline-derived CDR1 and CDR2 are SGHDN and FVKESK. The CDR3: CASSQTSGGAGTKNIQYF. As DNA, the CDR3 is TGTGCCAGCAGCCAAACTAGCGGGGGGGCTGGTACCAAAAACATTCAGTACTTC.

The gene calls are TRBV11-2 and TRBJ1-4; 10 bases are a match to TRBD1. CDR1 and CDR2 (germline): SGHAT, FQNNGV. V shed 4 bases and J 7 bases; nucleotides not matched to a gene: 6. This CDR3 is built from 15 residues. The CDR3, as DNA: TGTGCCAGCAGCTCCGGGACAGGGGTGGTTGAAAAACTGTTTTTT. Translation: CASSSGTGVVEKLFF. Looking up the rest from reference TRBV11-2 and TRBJ1-4 gives the full variable domain: EAGVAQSPRYKIIEKRQSVAFWCNPISGHATLYWYQQILGQGPKLLIQFQNNGVVDDSQLPKDRFSAERLKGVDSTLKIQPAKLEDSAVYLCASSSGTGVVEKLFFGSGTQLSVL.

The rearrangement uses TRBV4-2 and TRBJ2-3; D possibly matches TRBD1 or TRBD2 (6 bases each). The germline V and J ends were trimmed by 2 bases and 3 bases, with 12 bases remaining between them. This CDR3 is 15 amino acids long. Germline-derived CDR1 and CDR2 are LGHNA and YNFKEQ. The CDR3 coding sequence is TGTGCCAGCAGCCAATGGGAAGGGGGGACAGATACGCAGTATTTT. This translates into CASSQWEGGTDTQYF.